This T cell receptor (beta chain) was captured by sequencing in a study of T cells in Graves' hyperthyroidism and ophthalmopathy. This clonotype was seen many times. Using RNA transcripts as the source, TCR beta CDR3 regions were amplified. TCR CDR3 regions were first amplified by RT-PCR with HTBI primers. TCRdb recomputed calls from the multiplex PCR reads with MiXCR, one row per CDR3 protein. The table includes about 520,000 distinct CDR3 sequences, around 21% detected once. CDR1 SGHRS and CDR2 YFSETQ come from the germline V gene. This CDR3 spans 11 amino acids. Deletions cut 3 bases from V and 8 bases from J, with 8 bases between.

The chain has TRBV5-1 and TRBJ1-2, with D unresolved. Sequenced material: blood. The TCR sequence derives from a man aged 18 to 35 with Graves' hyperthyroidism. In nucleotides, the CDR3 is TGCGCCAGCAGCTCCTCGAGAGGCTACACCTTC. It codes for CASSSSRGYTF. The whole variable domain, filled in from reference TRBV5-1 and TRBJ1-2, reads KAGVTQTPRYLIKTRGQQVTLSCSPISGHRSVSWYQQTPGQGLQFLFEYFSETQRNKGNFPGRFSGRQFSNSRSEMNVSTLELGDSALYLCASSSSRGYTFGSGTRLTVV.